The subject of this entry is one T cell receptor (beta chain). The CDR3 covers 20 residues. This sample is part of a study of blood T cell repertoires in COVID-19. Measured with immunoSEQ multiplex PCR; TCRdb has only the in-frame clones, and not every one. The table includes 140,000 to 150,000 clones, around four fifths detected once. The sequence came from a woman between 45 and 65 years old who had recovered from COVID-19. The chain combines TRBV21-1 with TRBJ1-3; TRBD1, the table's D call, lacks a check against the DNA. TRBV21-1 is designated a pseudogene. Input material: PBMCs or T cells enriched from blood (not recorded which). The CDR3 coding sequence is TGTGCCAGCAGCAAAGTTTCGGGGACAGGGTTTATGCTTTCTGGAAACACCATATATTTT. Encoded protein: CASSKVSGTGFMLSGNTIYF.